This T cell receptor (beta chain) originates from a study of OX40 agonist ivuxolimab in advanced cancers. The CDR3 is 16 residues long. V shed 3 bases and J shed 6 bases, with 20 bases lying between them. The germline V gene encodes CDR1 GTSNPN and CDR2 SVGIG (reference sequence). The method was immunoSEQ multiplex PCR; TCRdb's version includes in-frame clones alone and lacks a portion of them. This sample has about 110,000 clones, with around 90% found just once. The sequenced sample was CD4+ or CD8+ T cells sorted from blood, obtained in a trial of the OX40 agonist ivuxolimab. The chain links TRBV30 to TRBJ1-4; weak D call: TRBD1 (6 bases). The clonotype was recovered from an adult with an advanced solid tumor such as melanoma, head and neck, liver or kidney cancer. The DNA of the CDR3 is TGTGCCTGGAGATCCGGGACACGAGGAGGGTATGAAAAACTGTTTTTT. Translating it yields CAWRSGTRGGYEKLFF.